The next 18 T cell receptor beta chains were all read from a single sample in a study of control samples from healthy donors and cancer patients. Data came from immunoSEQ multiplex PCR; TCRdb stores just in-frame clones and leaves some out. Counted here are around 74,000 clones, 85% to 95% occurring once; the ten biggest clones make up approximately 6%. The specimen was blood. The source is a woman aged 60-75 years in good health.

This clone was seen a handful of times. The genes are TRBV6-6 and TRBJ1-1; D is unclear. Deletions cut 5 bases from V and 4 bases from J, with 14 bases between. CDR1 MNHNY and CDR2 SVGAGI come from the germline V gene (reference sequence). The CDR3 totals 14 residues. Here the CDR3 DNA reads TGTGCCAGCAGTCCACATATAGGAGGCACTGAAGCTTTCTTT. This codes for CASSPHIGGTEAFF.

In DNA, the CDR3 is TGTGCCAGCAGTTTCCGGGACAGGGATATCCCCAAGCAGTTCTTC. Encoded protein: CASSFRDRDIPKQFF. The chain employs TRBV25-1 and TRBJ2-1; 9 positions agree with TRBD1. After removal of 5 bases from V and 11 bases from J, the junction contained 13 bases not matched to a gene. Germline loops: CDR1 MGHDK, CDR2 SYGVNS. CDR3 length: 15 residues.

The chain is built from TRBV15 and TRBJ2-1; D may be TRBD2 (6 bases). Germline V CDR1 and CDR2: LNHNV, YYDKDF (reference sequence). There are 13 residues in the CDR3. Trimming took 0 bases from V and 6 from J, leaving 6 bases between them. CDR3 in DNA: TGTGCCACCAGCAGAGAGGGACTCAATGAGCAGTTCTTC. Protein sequence: CATSREGLNEQFF.

This chain uses TRBV6-5 with TRBJ2-5, with no clear D. Germline lookup yields CDR1 MNHEY and CDR2 SVGAGI. The V end lost 0 bases, the J end lost 0 bases, and 11 bases lay between the germline ends. There are 16 residues in the CDR3. CDR3 bases: TGTGCCAGCAGTTACTCGAGGAGCAGCTACCAAGAGACCCAGTACTTC. It codes for CASSYSRSSYQETQYF.

The CDR3 loop is CASSLSGGLGQETQYF. The CDR3 DNA reads as TGTGCCAGCAGTTTATCTGGGGGGCTTGGTCAAGAGACCCAGTACTTC. V gene TRBV28 combines with J gene TRBJ2-5; D may match TRBD1 or TRBD2 (6 bases each). CDR1 is MDHEN and CDR2 is SYDVKM in the germline V gene. The CDR3 covers 16 residues. V lost 1 base, J lost 2 bases, and 14 bases lay in between. Filled out from reference TRBV28 and TRBJ2-5, the complete variable domain reads DVKVTQSSRYLVKRTGEKVFLECVQDMDHENMFWYRQDPGLGLRLIYFSYDVKMKEKGDIPEGYSVSREKKERFSLILESASTNQTSMYLCASSLSGGLGQETQYFGPGTRLLVL.

V is TRBV28 and J is TRBJ2-3; possibly TRBD1 for D (6 bases). Trimming shortened V by 2 bases and J by 3 bases, and 15 bases separated the two germline ends. Germline V lookup: CDR1 MDHEN, CDR2 SYDVKM. This CDR3 has 16 residues. This CDR3 reads CASSLGVARGTDTQYF. CDR3 sequence (DNA): TGTGCCAGCAGTTTAGGGGTAGCCAGGGGTACAGATACGCAGTATTTT.

The gene calls are TRBV28 and TRBJ2-4; D is ambiguous. With 5 bases removed from V and 6 bases from J, the gap between germline ends came to 17 bases. This CDR3 is built from 15 residues. CDR1 is MDHEN and CDR2 is SYDVKM in the germline V gene. The CDR3 DNA follows: TGTGCCAGCAGTCGATACGGGTCCTCGTTAAACATTCAGTACTTC. Translated, it gives CASSRYGSSLNIQYF.

The V and J genes are TRBV28 and TRBJ2-3, with 10 positions matching TRBD1. The CDR3 is 16 amino acids. V gave up 6 bases and J gave up 3 bases; unmatched junction bases: 9. Germline values: CDR1 MDHEN, CDR2 SYDVKM. This CDR3 is CASRRGGQGGTDTQYF. In DNA form, the CDR3 reads TGTGCCAGCAGGCGGGGAGGACAGGGGGGAACAGATACGCAGTATTTT.

The V gene is TRBV6-5, the J gene TRBJ2-6, with D possibly matching TRBD2 (6 bases). CDR3 length equals 16 residues. Germline V gene sequence: CDR1 MNHEY, CDR2 SVGAGI. Trimming stripped 4 bases from V and 3 bases from J, with 13 bases between. CDR3 in DNA: TGTGCCAGCAGTTCGCGGGGATTGGTTGGGGCCAACGTCCTGACTTTC. Translation gives CASSSRGLVGANVLTF.

In its sample, this clone was seen once. J is TRBJ2-7 and V is TRBV7-3; a possible D gene is TRBD1 (6 bases). CDR3 length equals 14 residues. Looked up from germline, CDR1 is SGHTA and CDR2 is FQGTGA. V shed 5 bases and J shed 3 bases, with 14 bases lying between them. CDR3 DNA: TGTGCCAGCAGCCCCCGCCAGGGGTTCTACGAGCAGTACTTC. Its protein product is CASSPRQGFYEQYF.

This sequence joins TRBV30 and TRBJ1-6, with no clear D. The CDR3 sequence is 18 residues long. The germline V gene has CDR1 GTSNPN and CDR2 SVGIG (reference sequence). V was cut by 0 bases and J by 0 bases, with 15 bases left in between. In DNA, the CDR3 is TGTGCCTGGAGTGTACGTGTCGGTTACCGCTCCTATAATTCACCCCTCCACTTT. Translating it yields CAWSVRVGYRSYNSPLHF.

The CDR3 loop reads CASSVVGQNNEQFF. Written as DNA, the CDR3 is TGTGCCAGCAGCGTAGTTGGACAGAACAATGAGCAGTTCTTC. The chain employs TRBV9 and TRBJ2-1, with a possible D match to TRBD1 (6 bases). V was pared by 0 bases and J by 5 bases, with 9 bases between. The germline gives CDR1 SGDLS, CDR2 YYNGEE. CDR3 length equals 14 residues. The whole variable domain, remainder taken from reference TRBV9 and TRBJ2-1, is DSGVTQTPKHLITATGQRVTLRCSPRSGDLSVYWYQQSLDQGLQFLIQYYNGEERAKGNILERFSAQQFPDLHSELNLSSLELGDSALYFCASSVVGQNNEQFFGPGTRLTVL.

The V and J genes are TRBV21-1 and TRBJ1-6; the DNA was not used to check the table's D call, TRBD1. TRBV21-1 is a listed pseudogene. There are 13 residues in the CDR3. The CDR3 reads CASSKVNNPPLHF. CDR3 in DNA: TGTGCCAGCAGCAAAGTAAACAATCCACCCCTCCACTTT.

The rearrangement joins TRBV6-5 to TRBJ2-6; 9 bases match TRBD1. The CDR3 loop spans 14 amino acids. CDR1 is MNHEY and CDR2 is SVGAGI in the germline V gene. Losses at the gene ends were 10 bases for V and 4 bases for J; bases not matched to a gene: 5. CDR3 residues: CATGTGIGANVLTF. The CDR3 DNA sequence: TGTGCCACCGGGACAGGGATCGGGGCCAACGTCCTGACTTTC.

For the CDR3, the DNA is TGTGCCAGCAGCTTACAGGGGGCGAGTGAAAAACTGTTTTTT. Translated: CASSLQGASEKLFF. This chain joins TRBV7-9 and TRBJ1-4; 8 bases fit TRBD1. V gave up 2 bases and J gave up 7 bases; unmatched junction bases: 3. The CDR3 extends over 14 amino acids. Germline V gene sequence: CDR1 SEHNR, CDR2 FQNEAQ (reference sequence).

The chain combines TRBV27 with TRBJ2-7; D is perhaps TRBD2 (5 bases). Germline V gene data show CDR1 as MNHEY and CDR2 as SMNVEV (reference sequence). This CDR3 has 15 residues. Trimming removed 2 bases from V and 0 bases from J, with 11 bases in between. For the CDR3, the DNA is TGTGCCAGCAGTTTAGGACTCCTGAGCTCCTACGAGCAGTACTTC. It translates to CASSLGLLSSYEQYF.

CDR3 sequence: CASSPLGSGSNEQFF. The CDR3, as DNA: TGTGCCAGCAGCCCCCTTGGCAGCGGAAGCAATGAGCAGTTCTTC. This rearrangement joins TRBV9 to TRBJ2-1; TRBD2 might be the D (5 bases). Deletions cut 4 bases from V and 6 bases from J, with 17 bases between. Germline V lookup: CDR1 SGDLS, CDR2 YYNGEE. The CDR3 has 15 residues.

The chain uses TRBV29-1 and TRBJ1-4; 11 positions match TRBD1. CDR1 SQVTM and CDR2 ANQGSEA come from the germline V gene. V trimming: 6 bases; J trimming: 0 bases; junction bases outside the gene matches: 6. This CDR3 region has 16 residues. The CDR3 here is CSVRDRGDSTNEKLFF. CDR3 sequence (DNA): TGCAGCGTCAGGGACAGGGGGGACTCAACTAATGAAAAACTGTTTTTT.